This TCR beta chain comes out of a study of OX40 agonist ivuxolimab in advanced cancers. At the level of the study: Head and neck, renal cell, melanoma or hepatocellular carcinoma were the cancers that dose-escalation patients had. Study results and limitations: The CD4+ and CD8+ T cells in the blood had expanded clonally by week 6 at 0.1 to 3.0 mg/kg.

Concerning this clone: Its antigen remains unidentified.

Sequenced by immunoSEQ multiplex PCR; TCRdb stores in-frame clones only, minus some. The sample lists over 60,000 clones; roughly 84% were seen once. The CDR3 has 14 amino acids. Looked up from germline, CDR1 is MGHRA and CDR2 is YSYEKL. Between the trimmed V and J ends, which lost 4 bases and 7 bases, there was a span of 14 bases. This chain connects TRBV4-1 to TRBJ2-1; no reliable D call. The clonotype originates from an adult with an advanced solid tumor such as melanoma, head and neck, liver or kidney cancer. Sequences were derived from CD4+ or CD8+ T cells sorted from blood, sampled in a trial of the OX40 agonist ivuxolimab. CDR3 coding DNA: TGCGCCAGCAGCCTGCGGTCCGGCGGTAATGAGCAGTTCTTC. Translated: CASSLRSGGNEQFF.